The 9 T cell receptor beta chains below all came from one sample that was sequenced in a study of siplizumab effects on memory and regulatory T cells. The method was immunoSEQ multiplex PCR; TCRdb's version includes in-frame clones alone and lacks a portion of them. The profile shows approximately 65,000 clones, less than 80% of them singletons. Sequenced: memory CD4+ T cells sorted from blood. The source is a human donor in good health.

This clone occurred once. The rearrangement links TRBV10-1 to TRBJ2-7, with a possible D match to TRBD2 (6 bases). The CDR3 extends over 15 amino acids. Between the trimmed V and J ends, which lost 2 bases and 10 bases, there was a span of 21 bases. CDR1 and CDR2 from the germline V gene are WNHNN and SYGVQD (reference sequence). Written as DNA, the CDR3 is TGCGCCAGCAGTGAGACGGGACTTTTCCCCGGTCTTCAGTACTTC. It specifies CASSETGLFPGLQYF.

The chain carries TRBV5-4 and TRBJ2-1; D perhaps matches TRBD1 (5 bases). The CDR3 is 17 residues long. Trimming pared 1 base from V and 8 bases from J, leaving 22 bases between. The germline CDR1 and CDR2 sequences are SGHNT and YYREEE (reference sequence). CDR3 in DNA: TGTGCCAGCAGCTTGACTGCCGGGCAATATCAAGGGGATGAGCAGTTCTTC. This gives the protein CASSLTAGQYQGDEQFF.

The chain employs TRBV7-2 and TRBJ2-5, with D possibly TRBD1 on 6 matching bases. Germline CDR1 SGHTA, CDR2 FQGNSA. The CDR3 sequence is 14 residues long. V was pared by 1 base and J by 5 bases, with 11 bases between. The CDR3 region is CASSLESRGETQYF. The DNA for the CDR3 is TGTGCCAGCAGCTTAGAGTCGAGGGGGGAGACCCAGTACTTC.

The V gene is TRBV7-2, the J gene TRBJ2-3, with no clear D. The length of the CDR3 is 15 residues. The V gene's germline CDR1 is SGHTA and CDR2 FQGNSA. Deletions cut 5 bases from V and 0 bases from J, with 12 bases between. The CDR3 here is CASSLGILSTDTQYF. For the CDR3, the DNA is TGTGCCAGCAGCCTAGGGATCCTTAGCACAGATACGCAGTATTTT.

In this sample, this clone turned up once. This sequence joins TRBV19 and TRBJ2-3, with a possible D match to TRBD2 (5 bases). Trimming cost V 8 bases and J 2 bases, with 11 bases left between them. Germline CDR1 LNHDA, CDR2 SQIVND (reference sequence). The CDR3 extends over 13 amino acids. CDR3 DNA: TGTGCCAGTGCCCCGGGGTTCACAGATACGCAGTATTTT. This encodes CASAPGFTDTQYF.

This clone came up a few times. The CDR3 loop reads CASSVSWSRYDTQYF. Written as DNA, the CDR3 is TGTGCCAGCAGCGTAAGTTGGAGTAGATACGATACGCAGTATTTT. The rearrangement joins TRBV9 to TRBJ2-3; D remains unclear. From germline, CDR1 is SGDLS and CDR2 YYNGEE. This CDR3 spans 15 amino acids. V shed 1 base and J shed 6 bases, with 15 bases lying between them. Variable domain in full (rest from reference TRBV9 and TRBJ2-3): DSGVTQTPKHLITATGQRVTLRCSPRSGDLSVYWYQQSLDQGLQFLIQYYNGEERAKGNILERFSAQQFPDLHSELNLSSLELGDSALYFCASSVSWSRYDTQYFGPGTRLTVL.

The chain carries TRBV7-9 and TRBJ1-1; D ambiguous. The ends were cut back, 7 bases at V and 2 bases at J, with 11 bases in the middle. This CDR3 is built from 13 residues. The germline CDR1 and CDR2 sequences are SEHNR and FQNEAQ (reference sequence). The CDR3 nucleotides read TGTGCCAGCACCTTTACAACCAACACTGAAGCTTTCTTT. Residues: CASTFTTNTEAFF.

The gene calls are TRBV10-1 and TRBJ2-5, with D perhaps TRBD1 or TRBD2 (5 bases each). CDR3 length: 12 residues. V lost 10 bases and J lost 4, with 13 bases in between. The germline V gene has CDR1 WNHNN and CDR2 SYGVQD (reference sequence). The CDR3 loop reads CATGGGRETQYF. In DNA, the CDR3 is TGCGCCACCGGTGGGGGTAGAGAGACCCAGTACTTC.

The rearrangement joins TRBV11-2 to TRBJ2-5; the D is unclear. CDR3 length: 11 amino acids. Trimming took off 1 base at V and 4 bases at J, with 1 base between the two ends. Germline loops: CDR1 SGHAT, CDR2 FQNNGV. The CDR3 region has the DNA TGTGCCAGCAGCTTAGTAGAGACCCAGTACTTC. Amino acids: CASSLVETQYF.